A single sample gave rise to the 13 T cell receptor beta chains below, sequenced in a study of cytomegalovirus exposure and HLA in healthy donors. The PCR was carried out with 60 Vbeta primers and 13 Jbeta primers. Using immunoSEQ multiplex PCR, the repertoire was profiled, and TCRdb retains in-frame clones only, with some absent. The profile shows approximately 240,000 clones, 82% of them singletons. Sequencing used PBMCs. These receptors came from a middle-aged woman in good health and CMV-seropositive.

This clone was detected once. DNA of the CDR3: TGTGCCAGTAGTCCCGGACAGACAAACACTGAAGCTTTCTTT. This translates into CASSPGQTNTEAFF. The chain links TRBV19 to TRBJ1-1, with a possible D match to TRBD1 (6 bases). Germline V gene data show CDR1 as LNHDA and CDR2 as SQIVND (reference sequence). Trimming cost V 5 bases and J 2 bases, with 12 bases left between them. The CDR3 is 14 residues long. Supplemented by reference TRBV19 and TRBJ1-1, the full variable domain reads DGGITQSPKYLFRKEGQNVTLSCEQNLNHDAMYWYRQDPGQGLRLIYYSQIVNDFQKGDIAEGYSVSREKKESFPLTVTSAQKNPTAFYLCASSPGQTNTEAFFGQGTRLTVV.

V and J are TRBV7-6 and TRBJ2-3; 7 bases fit TRBD2. The V and J ends lost 3 bases and 5 bases, in that order; junction bases with no gene match: 11. The CDR3 covers 16 residues. CDR1 is SGHVS and CDR2 is FNYEAQ in the germline V gene. The CDR3 spells CASSFGLVGVVDTQYF. The CDR3 region has the DNA TGTGCCAGCAGCTTCGGACTAGTGGGGGTCGTAGATACGCAGTATTTT.

The rearrangement uses TRBV11-2 and TRBJ2-1; tentatively, D is TRBD2 (5 bases). The CDR3 is 17 residues long. CDR1 and CDR2 from the germline V gene are SGHAT and FQNNGV. V lost 5 bases and J lost 0, with 17 bases in between. As DNA, the CDR3 is TGTGCCAGCAGCGAACAAGGACTTCCCGGCTCCTACAATGAGCAGTTCTTC. Amino acid sequence: CASSEQGLPGSYNEQFF. Based on the CDR3 plus reference TRBV11-2 and TRBJ2-1, the full variable domain is EAGVAQSPRYKIIEKRQSVAFWCNPISGHATLYWYQQILGQGPKLLIQFQNNGVVDDSQLPKDRFSAERLKGVDSTLKIQPAKLEDSAVYLCASSEQGLPGSYNEQFFGPGTRLTVL.

The rearrangement joins TRBV5-6 to TRBJ2-5; TRBD2 matches at 8 bases. There are 16 residues in the CDR3. V lost 2 bases to trimming and J lost 0 bases; unmatched junction nucleotides: 6. CDR1 is SGHDT, CDR2 YYEEEE, per germline. CDR3 sequence: CASSLTGSGNQETQYF. CDR3 in DNA: TGTGCCAGCAGCTTAACAGGTAGCGGGAACCAAGAGACCCAGTACTTC.

V and J are TRBV9 and TRBJ2-1, with TRBD1 identical over 7 bases. CDR1 SGDLS and CDR2 YYNGEE come from the germline V gene. Unmatched junction bases numbered 10, after V lost 3 bases and J lost 4 bases. CDR3 size: 16 residues. CDR3 nucleotides: TGTGCCAGCAGCGCTCACAGGGGAACGGATTACAATGAGCAGTTCTTC. Its translation: CASSAHRGTDYNEQFF.

V gene TRBV9 combines with J gene TRBJ2-6; 8 nucleotides line up with TRBD1. V dropped 6 bases and J dropped 0; count of bases not matched to a gene: 17. CDR3 length equals 20 residues. Germline assignment: CDR1 SGDLS and CDR2 YYNGEE. The chain's CDR3 is CASIRGIGGTGVSGANVLTF. The CDR3 region has the DNA TGTGCCAGCATCAGAGGAATAGGGGGGACAGGCGTCTCTGGGGCCAACGTCCTGACTTTC.

This clone occurred once. The chain uses TRBV7-3 and TRBJ2-2, with 8 bases matching TRBD2. Germline lookup yields CDR1 SGHTA and CDR2 FQGTGA. J was trimmed by 5 bases and V by 2 bases; bases with no gene match: 1. This CDR3 region has 14 residues. CDR3 DNA sequence: TGTGCCAGCAGCTTAGGGACTAGGACCGGGGAGCTGTTTTTT. Translated: CASSLGTRTGELFF. The full variable domain, completed using reference TRBV7-3 and TRBJ2-2, is GAGVSQTPSNKVTEKGKYVELRCDPISGHTALYWYRQSLGQGPEFLIYFQGTGAADDSGLPNDRFFAVRPEGSVSTLKIQRTERGDSAVYLCASSLGTRTGELFFGEGSRLTVL.

The chain uses TRBV30 and TRBJ2-5; unclear D gene. The J call may be mistaken, given a closer DNA end match to TRBJ2-7. Germline assignment: CDR1 GTSNPN and CDR2 SVGIG (reference sequence). The CDR3 length is 13 residues. Here the CDR3 DNA reads TGTGCCTGGAGCCCTTCCGCCACGTACGAGCAGTACTTC. Translating gives CAWSPSATYEQYF.

For this clone: The sample carries other DNA sequences with the same CDR3. The chain links TRBV9 to TRBJ1-3, with TRBD1 as a possible D gene (5 bases). CDR3 length equals 14 residues. Germline loops: CDR1 SGDLS, CDR2 YYNGEE. V lost 0 bases to trimming and J lost 4 bases, with 8 bases between them. The CDR3 loop reads CASSVVDTGNTIYF. CDR3 in DNA: TGTGCCAGCAGCGTAGTGGACACCGGAAACACCATATATTTT.

The chain recombines TRBV2 with TRBJ1-1; 9 nucleotides agree with TRBD1. CDR1 and CDR2 from the germline V gene are SNHLY and FYNNEI. The CDR3 consists of 15 residues. J was trimmed by 4 bases and V by 5 bases; bases with no gene match: 8. The CDR3 DNA follows: TGTGCCAGCAGTCTCACAGGGGGCCGTGGCACTGAAGCTTTCTTT. Its protein product is CASSLTGGRGTEAFF. The full variable domain, with the rest looked up from reference TRBV2 and TRBJ1-1, is EPEVTQTPSHQVTQMGQEVILRCVPISNHLYFYWYRQILGQKVEFLVSFYNNEISEKSEIFDDQFSVERPDGSNFTLKIRSTKLEDSAMYFCASSLTGGRGTEAFFGQGTRLTVV.

This clone was recorded a few times. The chain links TRBV29-1 to TRBJ2-3; D remains unclear. CDR3 length equals 15 residues. Trimming pared 2 bases from V and 0 bases from J, leaving 12 bases between. Germline CDR1 is SQVTM and CDR2 is ANQGSEA. CDR3 in DNA: TGCAGCGTTGAATGGGCCACCTCTAGCACAGATACGCAGTATTTT. It codes for CSVEWATSSTDTQYF.

This clone was seen a single time. J is TRBJ2-5 and V is TRBV27; D not certain. The J call could be wrong; TRBJ2-7 is a better fit for the DNA end. CDR1 is MNHEY and CDR2 is SMNVEV in the germline V gene (reference sequence). This CDR3 region has 14 residues. The CDR3 loop reads CASSTWALPYEQYF. CDR3 sequence (DNA): TGTGCCAGCAGTACATGGGCCCTGCCCTACGAGCAGTACTTC.

The genes are TRBV7-9 and TRBJ2-2; D remains unclear. The V gene lost 5 bases and the J gene lost 6 bases, with 19 bases spanning the gap. The CDR3 contains 16 residues. Germline loops: CDR1 SEHNR, CDR2 FQNEAQ (reference sequence). CDR3 DNA: TGTGCCAGCAGCCCGGGTGGCAGCCCGGTGGCCGGGGAGCTGTTTTTT. As protein: CASSPGGSPVAGELFF.